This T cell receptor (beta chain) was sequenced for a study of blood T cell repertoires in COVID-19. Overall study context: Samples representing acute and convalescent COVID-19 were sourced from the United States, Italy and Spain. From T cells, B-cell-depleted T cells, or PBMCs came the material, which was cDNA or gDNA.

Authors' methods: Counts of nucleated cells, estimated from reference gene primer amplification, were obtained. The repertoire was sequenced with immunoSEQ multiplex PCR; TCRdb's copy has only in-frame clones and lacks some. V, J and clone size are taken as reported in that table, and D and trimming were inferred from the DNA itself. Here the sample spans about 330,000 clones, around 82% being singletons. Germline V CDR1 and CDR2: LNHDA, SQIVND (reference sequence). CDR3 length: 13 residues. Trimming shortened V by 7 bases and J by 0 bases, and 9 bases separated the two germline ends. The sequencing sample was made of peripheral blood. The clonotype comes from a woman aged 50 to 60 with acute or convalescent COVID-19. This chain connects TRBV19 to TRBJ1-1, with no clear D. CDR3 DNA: TGTGCCAGTATGCCACAAATGAACACTGAAGCTTTCTTT. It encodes CASMPQMNTEAFF.